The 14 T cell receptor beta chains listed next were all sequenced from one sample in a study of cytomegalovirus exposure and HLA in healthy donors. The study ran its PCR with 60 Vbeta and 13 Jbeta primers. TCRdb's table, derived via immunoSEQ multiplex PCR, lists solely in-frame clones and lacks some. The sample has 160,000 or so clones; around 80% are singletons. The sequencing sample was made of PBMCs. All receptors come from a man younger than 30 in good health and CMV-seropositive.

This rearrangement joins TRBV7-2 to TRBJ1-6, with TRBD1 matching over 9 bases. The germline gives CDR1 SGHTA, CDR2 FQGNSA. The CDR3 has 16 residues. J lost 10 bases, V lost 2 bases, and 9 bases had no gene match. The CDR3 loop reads CASSLQGDRVRSPLHF. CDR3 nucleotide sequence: TGTGCCAGCAGCTTACAGGGGGACAGGGTCCGGTCACCCCTCCACTTT.

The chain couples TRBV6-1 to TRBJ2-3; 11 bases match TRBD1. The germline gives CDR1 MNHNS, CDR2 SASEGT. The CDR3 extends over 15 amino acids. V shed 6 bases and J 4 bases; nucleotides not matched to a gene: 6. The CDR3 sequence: CASRRDRGDADTQYF. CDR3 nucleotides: TGTGCCAGCAGGAGGGACAGGGGGGATGCAGATACGCAGTATTTT.

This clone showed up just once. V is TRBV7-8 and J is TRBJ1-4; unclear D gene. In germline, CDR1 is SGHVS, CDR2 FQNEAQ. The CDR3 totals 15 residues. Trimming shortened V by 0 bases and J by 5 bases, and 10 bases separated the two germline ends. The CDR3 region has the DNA TGTGCCAGCAGCTTAGCGATAAAGCGGAATGAAAAACTGTTTTTT. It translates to CASSLAIKRNEKLFF.

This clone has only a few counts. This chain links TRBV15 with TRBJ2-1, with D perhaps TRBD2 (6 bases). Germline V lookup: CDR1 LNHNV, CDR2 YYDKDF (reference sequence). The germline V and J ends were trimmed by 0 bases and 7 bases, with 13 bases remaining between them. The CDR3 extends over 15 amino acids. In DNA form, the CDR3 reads TGTGCCACCAGCAGAGACGGAGGGCCCCAAAATGAGCAGTTCTTC. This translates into CATSRDGGPQNEQFF.

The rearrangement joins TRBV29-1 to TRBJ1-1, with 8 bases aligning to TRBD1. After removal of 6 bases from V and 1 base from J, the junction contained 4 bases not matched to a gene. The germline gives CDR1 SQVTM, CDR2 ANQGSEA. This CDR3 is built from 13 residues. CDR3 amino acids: CSVQQGGNTEAFF. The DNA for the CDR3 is TGCAGCGTACAACAGGGGGGGAACACTGAAGCTTTCTTT. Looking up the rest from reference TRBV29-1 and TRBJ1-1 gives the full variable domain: SAVISQKPSRDICQRGTSLTIQCQVDSQVTMMFWYRQQPGQSLTLIATANQGSEATYESGFVIDKFPISRPNLTFSTLTVSNMSPEDSSIYLCSVQQGGNTEAFFGQGTRLTVV.

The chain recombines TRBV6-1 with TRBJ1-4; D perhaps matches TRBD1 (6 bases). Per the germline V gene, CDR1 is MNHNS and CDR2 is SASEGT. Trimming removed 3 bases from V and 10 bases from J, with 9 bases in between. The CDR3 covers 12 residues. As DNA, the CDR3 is TGTGCCAGCAGTGACGGACAGTTAAAACTGTTTTTT. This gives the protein CASSDGQLKLFF.

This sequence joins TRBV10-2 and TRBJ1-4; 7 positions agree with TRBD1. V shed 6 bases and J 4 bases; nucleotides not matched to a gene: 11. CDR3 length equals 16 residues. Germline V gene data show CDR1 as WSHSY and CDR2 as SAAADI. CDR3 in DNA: TGCGCCAGCAGGACCAACCGGGACAGTGTTAATGAAAAACTGTTTTTT. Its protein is CASRTNRDSVNEKLFF.

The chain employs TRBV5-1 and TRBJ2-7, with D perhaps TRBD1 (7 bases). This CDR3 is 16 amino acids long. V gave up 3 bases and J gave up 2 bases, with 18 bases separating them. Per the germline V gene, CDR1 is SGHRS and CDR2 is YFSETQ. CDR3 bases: TGCGCCAGCAGCTATCCCCTCAGGGGGGAAACCTACGAGCAGTACTTC. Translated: CASSYPLRGETYEQYF.

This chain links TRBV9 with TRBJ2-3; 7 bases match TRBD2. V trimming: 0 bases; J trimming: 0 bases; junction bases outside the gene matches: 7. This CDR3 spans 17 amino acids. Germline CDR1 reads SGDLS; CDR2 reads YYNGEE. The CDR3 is CASSVGSGGSSTDTQYF. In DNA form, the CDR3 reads TGTGCCAGCAGCGTAGGGTCGGGGGGAAGTAGCACAGATACGCAGTATTTT.

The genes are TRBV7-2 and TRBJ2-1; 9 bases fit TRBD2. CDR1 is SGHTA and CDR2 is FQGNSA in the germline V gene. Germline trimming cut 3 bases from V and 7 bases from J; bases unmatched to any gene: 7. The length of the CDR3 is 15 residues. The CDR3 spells CASSFMTSGWNEQFF. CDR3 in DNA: TGTGCCAGCAGCTTTATGACTAGCGGTTGGAATGAGCAGTTCTTC.

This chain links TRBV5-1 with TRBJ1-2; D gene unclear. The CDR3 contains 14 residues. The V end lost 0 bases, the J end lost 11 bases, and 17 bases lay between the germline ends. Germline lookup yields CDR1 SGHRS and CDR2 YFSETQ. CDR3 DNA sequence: TGCGCCAGCAGCTTGGCCGAGGGTGGCCGTCGGTACACCTTC. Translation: CASSLAEGGRRYTF.

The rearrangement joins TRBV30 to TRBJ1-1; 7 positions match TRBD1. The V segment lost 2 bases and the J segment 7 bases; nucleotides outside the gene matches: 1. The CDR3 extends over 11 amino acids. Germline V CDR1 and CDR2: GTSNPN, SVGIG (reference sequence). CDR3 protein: CAWSYRGEAFF. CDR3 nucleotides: TGTGCCTGGAGTTACAGGGGTGAAGCTTTCTTT.

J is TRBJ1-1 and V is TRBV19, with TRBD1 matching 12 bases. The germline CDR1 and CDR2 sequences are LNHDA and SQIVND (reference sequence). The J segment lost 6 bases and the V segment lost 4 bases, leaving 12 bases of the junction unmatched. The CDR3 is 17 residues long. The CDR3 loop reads CASSTPPGQGARAEAFF. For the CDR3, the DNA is TGTGCCAGTAGTACCCCGCCGGGACAGGGGGCGCGGGCTGAAGCTTTCTTT. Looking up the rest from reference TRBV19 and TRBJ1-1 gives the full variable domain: DGGITQSPKYLFRKEGQNVTLSCEQNLNHDAMYWYRQDPGQGLRLIYYSQIVNDFQKGDIAEGYSVSREKKESFPLTVTSAQKNPTAFYLCASSTPPGQGARAEAFFGQGTRLTVV.

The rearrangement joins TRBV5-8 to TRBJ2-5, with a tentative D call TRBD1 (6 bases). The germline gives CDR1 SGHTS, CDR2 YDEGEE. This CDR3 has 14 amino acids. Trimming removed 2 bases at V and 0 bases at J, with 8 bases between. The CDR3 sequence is CASSLGGYQETQYF. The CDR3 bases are TGTGCCAGCAGCTTAGGGGGTTACCAAGAGACCCAGTACTTC.